The following is a T cell receptor beta chain sequence with its context. The data were taken from a study of blood T cell repertoires in COVID-19. The protocol was immunoSEQ multiplex PCR, while the TCRdb copy is restricted to in-frame clones and leaves out a portion. The repertoire holds around 310,000 clones, nearly 90% seen once, with 0.8% to 1.3% in the top ten. This sequence was found in a woman aged 40 to 55 with COVID-19, enrolled during active disease. Sequencing was performed on peripheral blood.

CDR3 protein: CASSASQGGTEAFF. The CDR3, as DNA: TGTGCCAGCAGCGCAAGTCAGGGAGGGACTGAAGCTTTCTTT. The rearrangement links TRBV7-3 to TRBJ1-1, with D tentatively TRBD1 (5 bases). In germline, CDR1 is SGHTA, CDR2 FQGTGA. This CDR3 contains 14 residues. Trimming took off 5 bases at V and 5 bases at J, with 15 bases between the two ends.